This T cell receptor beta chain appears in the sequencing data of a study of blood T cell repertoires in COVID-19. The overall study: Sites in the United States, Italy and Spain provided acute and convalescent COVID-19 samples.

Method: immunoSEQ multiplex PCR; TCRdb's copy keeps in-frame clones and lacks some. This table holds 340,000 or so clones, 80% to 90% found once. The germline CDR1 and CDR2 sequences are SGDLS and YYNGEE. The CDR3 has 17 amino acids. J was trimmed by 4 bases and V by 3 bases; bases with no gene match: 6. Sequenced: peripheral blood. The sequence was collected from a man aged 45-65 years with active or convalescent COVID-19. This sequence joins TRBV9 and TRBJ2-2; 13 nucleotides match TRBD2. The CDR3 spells CASSDTSGGAITGELFF. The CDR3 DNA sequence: TGTGCCAGCAGCGATACTAGCGGGGGGGCTATCACCGGGGAGCTGTTTTTT. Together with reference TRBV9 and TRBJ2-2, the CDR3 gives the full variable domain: DSGVTQTPKHLITATGQRVTLRCSPRSGDLSVYWYQQSLDQGLQFLIQYYNGEERAKGNILERFSAQQFPDLHSELNLSSLELGDSALYFCASSDTSGGAITGELFFGEGSRLTVL.